Below, 20 T cell receptor beta chains from the same sample are listed, as sequenced in a study of CD8 T cells in Susac syndrome. RNA amounts of 0.5 to 1 ug underwent reverse transcription with random hexamers. TCRdb analysed the immunoSEQ multiplex PCR reads with MiXCR anew, one entry per CDR3 protein. The repertoire holds 150,000 to 180,000 distinct CDR3 sequences, approximately 93% seen once, with about 0.21% in the top ten. The source material was CD8+ T cells from PBMCs. Receptors originate from a human donor with multiple sclerosis.

The chain couples TRBV7-9 to TRBJ2-1, with unresolved D. The germline gives CDR1 SEHNR, CDR2 FQNEAQ (reference sequence). Trimming removed 0 bases from V and 6 bases from J, with 6 bases in between. The CDR3 runs 13 residues. This CDR3 is CASSLARVNEQFF. The CDR3 DNA sequence: TGTGCCAGCAGCTTAGCGAGAGTCAATGAGCAGTTCTTC.

V usage is TRBV15 and J usage is TRBJ1-5; a weak D match, TRBD1 (5 bases). From germline, CDR1 is LNHNV and CDR2 YYDKDF (reference sequence). This CDR3 contains 15 residues. V was pared by 5 bases and J by 2 bases, with 13 bases between. CDR3 in amino acids: CATSGRGMGNQPQHF. Written as DNA, the CDR3 is TGTGCCACCAGCGGGAGGGGTATGGGCAATCAGCCCCAGCATTTT.

This chain connects TRBV4-1 to TRBJ2-2; D remains ambiguous. The V and J ends lost 2 bases and 6 bases respectively, with 13 bases between them. The CDR3 loop spans 15 amino acids. The germline V gene has CDR1 MGHRA and CDR2 YSYEKL. The DNA of the CDR3 is TGCGCCAGCAGCCAATACCCCTCCAGGCCCGGGGAGCTGTTTTTT. Translated, it gives CASSQYPSRPGELFF.

CDR3 sequence (DNA): TGTGCCAGCAGCTTCCCAGGGAAATCTAACTATGGCTACACCTTC. Protein product: CASSFPGKSNYGYTF. V gene TRBV7-2 combines with J gene TRBJ1-2, with a tentative D call TRBD1 (5 bases). V dropped 3 bases and J dropped 0 bases, with 11 bases sitting between them. The CDR3 consists of 15 residues. Germline CDR1 is SGHTA and CDR2 is FQGNSA.

This rearrangement joins TRBV7-9 to TRBJ2-1, with D tentatively TRBD1 (5 bases). The CDR3 sequence is 11 residues long. Trimming removed 5 bases from V and 10 bases from J, with 9 bases in between. Germline V gene sequence: CDR1 SEHNR, CDR2 FQNEAQ (reference sequence). CDR3 in DNA: TGTGCCAGCAGCCTCCGACAGGAGCAGTTCTTC. Protein: CASSLRQEQFF.

The chain employs TRBV4-1 and TRBJ2-3; maybe TRBD1 (7 bases). V was pared by 0 bases and J by 10 bases, with 14 bases between. Germline CDR1 MGHRA, CDR2 YSYEKL. This CDR3 region has 14 residues. CDR3 residues: CASSQERRGLAQYF. CDR3 nucleotide sequence: TGCGCCAGCAGCCAAGAGCGGAGGGGGCTCGCGCAGTATTTT.

The chain links TRBV5-1 to TRBJ1-4; 7 nucleotides agree with TRBD1. Germline V gene lookup returns CDR1 SGHRS and CDR2 YFSETQ. After removal of 4 bases from V and 4 bases from J, the junction contained 16 bases not matched to a gene. CDR3 size: 18 residues. DNA for the CDR3: TGCGCCAGCAGCGGAGAGACAGGGCTGGGCCTGGATAATGAAAAACTGTTTTTT. This encodes CASSGETGLGLDNEKLFF.

This clonotype was counted a single time. A read error may account for a junction end that differs from germline. This rearrangement joins TRBV30 to TRBJ2-2, with D uncertain. CDR1 and CDR2 from the germline V gene are GTSNPN and SVGIG (reference sequence). The CDR3 contains 11 residues. The CDR3 DNA reads TGTGCCGCATTAGTTACCGGAGAGCTGTTTTTT. Its translation: CAALVTGELFF.

This chain joins TRBV27 and TRBJ2-2; D is uncertain. The CDR3 is 18 residues long. Germline CDR1 and CDR2: MNHEY and SMNVEV (reference sequence). V lost 3 bases and J lost 8, with 25 bases in between. The CDR3 nucleotides read TGTGCCAGCAGTTTCACCCTTAGACACGTTCTACACTTTGGGGAGCTGTTTTTT. It specifies CASSFTLRHVLHFGELFF.

The chain joins TRBV29-1 to TRBJ1-1; TRBD1 might be the D (5 bases). Trimming took off 3 bases at V and 1 base at J, with 9 bases between the two ends. The CDR3 consists of 13 residues. Germline values: CDR1 SQVTM, CDR2 ANQGSEA. CDR3 region: CSVDEGRNTEAFF. In nucleotides, the CDR3 is TGCAGCGTTGACGAGGGGAGGAACACTGAAGCTTTCTTT.

This clonotype came up once. The rearrangement uses TRBV7-9 and TRBJ2-5, with a weak D call TRBD1 (5 bases). This CDR3 is 15 amino acids long. Germline V lookup: CDR1 SEHNR, CDR2 FQNEAQ (reference sequence). Trimming left V 2 bases short and J 5 bases short, with 15 bases between. CDR3 nucleotides: TGTGCCAGCAGCTTACTAAGGGGAAGGAATGAGACCCAGTACTTC. Its protein is CASSLLRGRNETQYF.

This clonotype was seen only once. The chain combines TRBV10-3 with TRBJ2-7, with D perhaps TRBD1 or TRBD2 (5 bases each). CDR1 ENHRY and CDR2 SYGVKD come from the germline V gene. V lost 9 bases and J lost 7, with 13 bases in between. There are 11 residues in the CDR3. The CDR3 sequence is CAMGPIWEQYF. The CDR3, as DNA: TGTGCCATGGGACCTATCTGGGAGCAGTACTTC.

The chain employs TRBV30 and TRBJ1-5; TRBD1 agrees at 10 bases. The junction had 9 bases not matched to a gene; V was cut back by 1 base and J by 9 bases. This CDR3 contains 15 residues. Germline values: CDR1 GTSNPN, CDR2 SVGIG (reference sequence). Here the CDR3 DNA reads TGTGCCTGGAGTGAAGGGACAGGGGACTTTTGGCCCCAGCATTTT. Its translation: CAWSEGTGDFWPQHF.

This chain links TRBV7-9 with TRBJ2-4; TRBD1 agrees at 10 bases. The CDR3 consists of 16 residues. After removal of 5 bases from V and 1 base from J, the junction contained 5 bases not matched to a gene. CDR1 and CDR2 (germline): SEHNR, FQNEAQ (reference sequence). Written as DNA, the CDR3 is TGTGCCAGCAGCATCGGACAGGGGGAGGCCAAAAACATTCAGTACTTC. This gives the protein CASSIGQGEAKNIQYF.

The gene calls are TRBV4-2 and TRBJ1-2; D ambiguous. CDR3 length: 13 amino acids. Per the germline V gene, CDR1 is LGHNA and CDR2 is YNFKEQ. With 9 bases removed from V and 0 bases from J, the gap between germline ends came to 11 bases. As DNA, the CDR3 is TGTGCCAGTCAACGTGGAGCTAACTATGGCTACACCTTC. Protein product: CASQRGANYGYTF.

The table lists this clonotype with a count of one. This chain links TRBV27 with TRBJ2-7; D is unresolved. Germline CDR1 reads MNHEY; CDR2 reads SMNVEV (reference sequence). This CDR3 region has 11 residues. V was cut by 5 bases and J by 13 bases, with 15 bases left in between. The CDR3: CASSLGVLRYF. The CDR3, as DNA: TGTGCCAGCAGTCTCGGAGTCCTTAGATACTTC.

The rearrangement joins TRBV23-1 to TRBJ2-1; TRBD2 might be the D (6 bases). TRBV23-1 is sorted into the ORF group, with uncertain function. Trimming removed 0 bases from V and 9 bases from J, with 9 bases in between. The CDR3 is 13 amino acids. The CDR3 reads CASSQSGGSEQFF. CDR3 nucleotide sequence: TGCGCCAGCAGTCAATCTGGGGGGAGTGAGCAGTTCTTC.

The V and J genes are TRBV20-1 and TRBJ2-7; 9 positions agree with TRBD1. The CDR3 runs to 14 residues. Germline lookup yields CDR1 DFQATT and CDR2 SNEGSKA (reference sequence). J gave up 3 bases and V 1 base, and 4 bases lay outside the gene matches. In nucleotides, the CDR3 is TGCAGTGCTAGAGGACAGGGGGGCGGCTACGAGCAGTACTTC. Its translation is CSARGQGGGYEQYF.

Only one count was recorded for this clonotype. This chain links TRBV27 with TRBJ1-2; tentatively, D is TRBD1 (6 bases). V dropped 5 bases and J dropped 8 bases, with 18 bases sitting between them. CDR1 and CDR2 (germline): MNHEY, SMNVEV (reference sequence). The CDR3 covers 14 residues. As DNA, the CDR3 is TGTGCCAGCAGTGCAGGACAGCCCTCAGGAGGCTACACCTTC. Its protein is CASSAGQPSGGYTF.

In nucleotides, the CDR3 is TGTGCCACCAGCAGAGGTGGCGGGGGGGAGACCCAGTACTTC. It is translated as CATSRGGGGETQYF. The genes are TRBV15 and TRBJ2-5; 8 positions agree with TRBD2. CDR1 LNHNV and CDR2 YYDKDF come from the germline V gene (reference sequence). CDR3 length: 14 amino acids. Germline trimming cut 1 base from V and 5 bases from J; bases unmatched to any gene: 3.